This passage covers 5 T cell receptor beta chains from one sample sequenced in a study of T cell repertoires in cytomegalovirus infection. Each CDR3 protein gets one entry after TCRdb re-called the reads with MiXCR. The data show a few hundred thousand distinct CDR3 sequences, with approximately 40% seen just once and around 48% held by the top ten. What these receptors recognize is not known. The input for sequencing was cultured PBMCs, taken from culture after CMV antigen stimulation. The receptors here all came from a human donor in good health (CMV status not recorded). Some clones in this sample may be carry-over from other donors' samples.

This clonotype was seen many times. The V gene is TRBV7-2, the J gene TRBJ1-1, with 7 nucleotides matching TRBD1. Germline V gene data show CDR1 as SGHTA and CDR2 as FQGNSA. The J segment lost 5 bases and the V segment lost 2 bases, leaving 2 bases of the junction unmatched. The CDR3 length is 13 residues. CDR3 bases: TGTGCCAGCAGCTTACAGGGGGGGACTGAAGCTTTCTTT. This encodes CASSLQGGTEAFF.

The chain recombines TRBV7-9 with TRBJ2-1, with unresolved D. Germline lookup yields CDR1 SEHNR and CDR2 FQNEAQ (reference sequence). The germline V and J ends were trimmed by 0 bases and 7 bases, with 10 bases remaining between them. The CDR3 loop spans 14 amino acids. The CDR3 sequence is CASSLAWSENEQFF. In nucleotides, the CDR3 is TGTGCCAGCAGCTTAGCCTGGTCGGAGAATGAGCAGTTCTTC.

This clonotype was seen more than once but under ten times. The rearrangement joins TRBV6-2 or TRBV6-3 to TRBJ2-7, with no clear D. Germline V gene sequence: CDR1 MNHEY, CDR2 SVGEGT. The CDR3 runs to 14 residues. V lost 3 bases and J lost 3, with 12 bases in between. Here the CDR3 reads CASSYEVPFYEQYF. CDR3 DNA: TGTGCCAGCAGTTATGAAGTCCCGTTCTACGAGCAGTACTTC.

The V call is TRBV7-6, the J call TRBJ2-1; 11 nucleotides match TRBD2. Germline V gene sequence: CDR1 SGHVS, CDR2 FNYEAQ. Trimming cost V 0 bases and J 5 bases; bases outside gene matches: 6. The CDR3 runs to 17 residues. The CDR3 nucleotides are TGTGCCAGCAGCTTAGCGCGGCTAGCGGGAGGACACAATGAGCAGTTCTTC. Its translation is CASSLARLAGGHNEQFF.

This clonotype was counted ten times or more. The CDR3, as DNA: TGTGCCAGCAGCTTGGGAACAACAGGGGACTATGGCTACACCTTC. Translating gives CASSLGTTGDYGYTF. The chain combines TRBV7-6 with TRBJ1-2; 7 bases align to TRBD1. The V segment lost 3 bases and the J segment 3 bases; nucleotides outside the gene matches: 7. This CDR3 region has 15 residues. Germline CDR1 and CDR2: SGHVS and FNYEAQ.